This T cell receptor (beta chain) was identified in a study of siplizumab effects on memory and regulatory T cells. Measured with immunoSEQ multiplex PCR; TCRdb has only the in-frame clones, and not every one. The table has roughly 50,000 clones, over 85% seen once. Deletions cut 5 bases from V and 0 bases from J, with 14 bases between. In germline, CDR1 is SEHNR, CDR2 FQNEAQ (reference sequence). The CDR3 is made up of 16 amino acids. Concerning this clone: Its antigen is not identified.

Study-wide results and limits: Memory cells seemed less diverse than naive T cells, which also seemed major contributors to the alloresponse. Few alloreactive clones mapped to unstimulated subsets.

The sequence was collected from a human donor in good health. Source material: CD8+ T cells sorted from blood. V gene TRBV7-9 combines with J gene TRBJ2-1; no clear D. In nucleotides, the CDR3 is TGTGCCAGCAGCCCCTTCCCCGGAAGCTCCTACAATGAGCAGTTCTTC. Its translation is CASSPFPGSSYNEQFF.